The present T cell receptor (beta chain) was sequenced within a study of T cell repertoires in cytomegalovirus infection. Turning to the study itself: Public TCR beta signatures marked donors with CMV infection and the matching HLA.

The germline CDR1 and CDR2 sequences are SGHVS and FNYEAQ. The CDR3 is 15 residues long. V shed 5 bases and J 6 bases; nucleotides not matched to a gene: 9. Many counts were recorded for this clonotype. The antigen is not known. One entry per CDR3 protein, called by TCRdb with MiXCR from the reads. In the table there are 350,000 to 500,000 distinct CDR3 sequences, approximately 31% of which are singletons. Study-wide results and limits: Predominance within the ex vivo response was attributable to HLA-C-restricted CMV-specific TCR beta clonotypes. Cumulative frequency (of public TCR beta family members) identified carriers of CMV plus the relevant HLA.

The rearrangement links TRBV7-6 to TRBJ2-2; TRBD1 aligns across 7 bases. The sequenced material came from PBMCs. The clonotype originates from a human donor in good health (CMV status not recorded). Some clones in this sample may be carry-over from other donors' samples. CDR3 in DNA: TGTGCCAGCAGCAAACCGTCGACAGGGCCCGGGGAGCTGTTTTTT. This codes for CASSKPSTGPGELFF.